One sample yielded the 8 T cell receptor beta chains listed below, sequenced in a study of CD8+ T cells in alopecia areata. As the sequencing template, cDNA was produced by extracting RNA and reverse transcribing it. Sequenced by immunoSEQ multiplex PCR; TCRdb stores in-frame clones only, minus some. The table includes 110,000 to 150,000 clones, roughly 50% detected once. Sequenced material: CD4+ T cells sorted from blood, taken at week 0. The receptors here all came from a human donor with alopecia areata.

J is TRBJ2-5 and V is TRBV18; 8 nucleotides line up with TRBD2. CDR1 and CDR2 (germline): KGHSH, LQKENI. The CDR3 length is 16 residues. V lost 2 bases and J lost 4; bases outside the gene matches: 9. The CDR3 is CASSPTPAGAAETQYF. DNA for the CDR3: TGTGCCAGCTCACCAACCCCAGCGGGGGCCGCAGAGACCCAGTACTTC.

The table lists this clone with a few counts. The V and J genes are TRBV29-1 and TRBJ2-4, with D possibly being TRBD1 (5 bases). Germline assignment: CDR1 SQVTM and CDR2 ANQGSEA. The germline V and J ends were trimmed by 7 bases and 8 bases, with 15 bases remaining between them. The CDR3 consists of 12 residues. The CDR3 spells CSAWVGRDIQYF. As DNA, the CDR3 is TGCAGCGCGTGGGTCGGCAGGGACATTCAGTACTTC.

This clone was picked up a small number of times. CDR3 region: CSVGTGTGYAGELFF. The CDR3 DNA follows: TGCAGCGTGGGGACAGGGACAGGGTATGCCGGGGAGCTGTTTTTT. The chain couples TRBV29-1 to TRBJ2-2; 9 bases fit TRBD1. V lost 6 bases and J lost 6; bases outside the gene matches: 11. The CDR3 contains 15 residues. Germline CDR1 and CDR2: SQVTM and ANQGSEA.

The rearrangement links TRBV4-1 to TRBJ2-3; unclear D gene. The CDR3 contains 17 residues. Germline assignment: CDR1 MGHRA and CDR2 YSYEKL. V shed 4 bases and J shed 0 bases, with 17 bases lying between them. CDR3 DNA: TGCGCCAGCAGCCCCGTTGGGCAGCGTACTAGCACAGATACGCAGTATTTT. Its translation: CASSPVGQRTSTDTQYF.

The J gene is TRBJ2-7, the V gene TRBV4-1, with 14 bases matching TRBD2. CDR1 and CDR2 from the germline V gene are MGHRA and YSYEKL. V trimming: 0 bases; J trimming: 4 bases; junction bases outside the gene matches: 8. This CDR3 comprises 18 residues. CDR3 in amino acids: CASSQERSGTSGGYEQYF. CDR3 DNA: TGCGCCAGCAGCCAAGAGAGGAGCGGGACTAGCGGGGGATACGAGCAGTACTTC.

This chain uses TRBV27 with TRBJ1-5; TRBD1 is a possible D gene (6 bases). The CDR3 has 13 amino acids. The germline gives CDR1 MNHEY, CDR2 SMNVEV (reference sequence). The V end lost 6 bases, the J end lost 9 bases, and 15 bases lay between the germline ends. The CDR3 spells CASRLRGGWPQHF. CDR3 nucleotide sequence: TGTGCCAGCAGGCTAAGAGGGGGATGGCCCCAGCATTTT.

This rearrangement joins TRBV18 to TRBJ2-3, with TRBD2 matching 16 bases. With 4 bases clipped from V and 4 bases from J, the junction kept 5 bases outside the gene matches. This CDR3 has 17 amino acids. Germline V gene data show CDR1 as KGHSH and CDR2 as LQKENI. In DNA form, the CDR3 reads TGTGCCAGCTCACTCTACGGGACTAGCGGGGGGGCAGATACGCAGTATTTT. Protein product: CASSLYGTSGGADTQYF.

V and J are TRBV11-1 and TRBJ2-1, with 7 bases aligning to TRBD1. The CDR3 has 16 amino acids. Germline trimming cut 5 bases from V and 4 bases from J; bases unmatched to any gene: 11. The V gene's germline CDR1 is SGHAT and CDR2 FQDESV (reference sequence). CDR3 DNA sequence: TGTGCCAGCAGCCGACAGGGCCTAGCCAAATACAATGAGCAGTTCTTC. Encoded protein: CASSRQGLAKYNEQFF.